The 2 T cell receptor beta chains listed next were all sequenced from one sample in a study of blood T cell repertoires in COVID-19. Generated by immunoSEQ multiplex PCR, the TCRdb table keeps only in-frame clones and is missing some. The data hold some 110,000 clones, with roughly 81% observed a single time. Sequenced sample: peripheral blood. The receptor set was obtained from a woman in her 70s with acute or convalescent COVID-19.

This chain joins TRBV5-1 and TRBJ2-1; 10 nucleotides agree with TRBD2. The germline CDR1 and CDR2 sequences are SGHRS and YFSETQ. The CDR3 totals 15 residues. V dropped 3 bases and J dropped 4; count of bases not matched to a gene: 4. In DNA form, the CDR3 reads TGCGCCAGCAGCTCCGGGACTAGCGTTTACAATGAGCAGTTCTTC. Translated, it gives CASSSGTSVYNEQFF.

V and J are TRBV19 and TRBJ2-3; a possible D gene is TRBD2 (6 bases). Trimming left V 3 bases short and J 2 bases short, with 12 bases between. The CDR3 is 15 residues long. From germline, CDR1 is LNHDA and CDR2 SQIVND (reference sequence). The CDR3: CASSMGGYHTDTQYF. The CDR3 DNA reads as TGTGCCAGTAGTATGGGGGGATACCACACAGATACGCAGTATTTT.